One and the same sample provided the 7 T cell receptor beta chains below, sequenced in a study of T cell responses to AZD1222 COVID-19 vaccine. Data came from immunoSEQ multiplex PCR; TCRdb stores just in-frame clones and leaves some out. The table includes fewer than 150,000 clones, approximately 94% detected once. The specimen comprised peripheral blood, sampled on day 0 of AZD1222 vaccination. The receptors shown here come from an adult in good health.

V gene TRBV7-9 combines with J gene TRBJ1-2; no reliable D call. The V end lost 3 bases, the J end lost 8 bases, and 13 bases lay between the germline ends. The length of the CDR3 is 13 residues. The V gene's germline CDR1 is SEHNR and CDR2 FQNEAQ (reference sequence). In DNA form, the CDR3 reads TGTGCCAGCAGCTTTCAGGAACTTACGGGCTACACCTTC. Translation: CASSFQELTGYTF.

The chain uses TRBV4-3 and TRBJ2-2; D remains ambiguous. This CDR3 has 15 residues. Looked up from germline, CDR1 is LGHNA and CDR2 is YSLEER. Deletions cut 2 bases from V and 1 base from J, with 8 bases between. CDR3 nucleotide sequence: TGCGCCAGCAGCCAACGTCCCGTGAACACCGGGGAGCTGTTTTTT. Translating gives CASSQRPVNTGELFF.

The chain has TRBV4-3 and TRBJ2-2; TRBD1 is a possible D gene (6 bases). Trimming removed 3 bases from V and 1 base from J, with 9 bases in between. Germline values: CDR1 LGHNA, CDR2 YSLEER. The CDR3 covers 15 residues. CDR3: CASSQWGQNTGELFF. The CDR3 DNA is TGCGCCAGCAGCCAGTGGGGGCAGAACACCGGGGAGCTGTTTTTT.

The chain joins TRBV13 to TRBJ2-2; D ambiguous. The germline V and J ends were trimmed by 6 bases and 6 bases, with 8 bases remaining between them. The V gene's germline CDR1 is PRHDT and CDR2 FYEKMQ (reference sequence). The CDR3 is 12 residues long. The CDR3 DNA reads TGTGCCAGCAGTCCAGGACCCGGGGAGCTGTTTTTT. Its translation is CASSPGPGELFF.

The chain links TRBV5-1 to TRBJ2-2; D may be TRBD1 (6 bases). Germline CDR1 is SGHRS and CDR2 is YFSETQ. The V gene lost 6 bases and the J gene lost 3 bases, with 12 bases spanning the gap. This CDR3 contains 14 residues. CDR3 loop: CASTPDRDTGELFF. CDR3 coding DNA: TGCGCCAGCACTCCGGACAGAGACACCGGGGAGCTGTTTTTT.

The genes are TRBV20-1 and TRBJ2-5; 10 nucleotides match TRBD2. This CDR3 has 15 amino acids. Germline V gene sequence: CDR1 DFQATT, CDR2 SNEGSKA (reference sequence). V shed 3 bases and J 7 bases; nucleotides not matched to a gene: 11. The CDR3 is CSASAGTSDFWTQYF. The CDR3 DNA is TGCAGTGCTAGTGCCGGGACTAGCGACTTTTGGACCCAGTACTTC.

The chain combines TRBV27 with TRBJ2-5; 9 positions match TRBD2. This CDR3 region has 14 residues. The ends lost 7 bases at V and 1 base at J; junction bases unmatched: 4. Per the germline V gene, CDR1 is MNHEY and CDR2 is SMNVEV (reference sequence). The CDR3 DNA is TGTGCCAGCATGGCTAGCGGGACCCAAGAGACCCAGTACTTC. Translating it yields CASMASGTQETQYF.